The following is a TCR beta chain sequence with its context. Repertoires were generated with immunoSEQ multiplex PCR, while TCRdb's copy carries only in-frame clones and drops some. The sample shows 170,000 or so clones, roughly 90% of them seen only once. This sample stems from a study of control samples from healthy donors and cancer patients. J was trimmed by 3 bases and V by 5 bases; bases with no gene match: 3. Looked up from germline, CDR1 is SGHRS and CDR2 is YFSETQ. The CDR3 spans 13 residues. The sample taken for sequencing was blood. The chain carries TRBV5-1 and TRBJ2-7, with 9 bases that match TRBD2. The origin of this receptor is a woman between 50 and 59 years old in good health. CDR3 amino acids: CASSIAGVYEQYF. The CDR3 bases are TGCGCCAGCAGTATAGCGGGAGTCTACGAGCAGTACTTC.